This T cell receptor beta chain appears in the sequencing data of a study of T cell repertoires in ileal Crohn's disease. Background on the study: M6 samples are neoterminal ileum biopsies from postoperative colonoscopy. Study findings and constraints: All patients with clonality above 26.8% had endoscopic recurrence.

This clone was recorded a few times. Its antigen is undetermined. Sequencing used immunoSEQ multiplex PCR; TCRdb keeps in-frame clones, though not all of them. This sample has about 15,000 clones, with 65% to 85% found just once. With 1 base clipped from V and 9 bases from J, the junction kept 11 bases outside the gene matches. The CDR3 spans 15 residues. Germline V gene sequence: CDR1 SGHRS, CDR2 YFSETQ. The time point: neoterminal ileum biopsy at postoperative endoscopy, about 6 months after surgery. This clonotype was sampled from an adult with Crohn's disease. Sequencing was done on a sample of ileal tissue. This chain uses TRBV5-1 with TRBJ1-2; 8 nucleotides agree with TRBD1. DNA for the CDR3: TGCGCCAGCAGCTTGAGAACAGGGGGTGTTGGGAGCTACACCTTC. It specifies CASSLRTGGVGSYTF.